Each of the 23 T cell receptor beta chains below was sequenced from the same sample in a study of T cell repertoires in cytomegalovirus infection. No antigen has been assigned to these receptors. TCRdb used MiXCR to reprocess the reads, holding one entry per CDR3 protein. The repertoire consists of roughly 990,000 distinct CDR3 sequences, with about 33% occurring once and the leading ten covering about an eighth. This specimen was cultured CD8+ T cells from PBMCs, taken from culture after CMV antigen stimulation. The receptors were sampled from a human donor in good health (CMV status not recorded). Some clones in this sample may be carry-over from other donors' samples.

The sample holds a few counts of this clonotype. J is TRBJ1-1 and V is TRBV12-3 or TRBV12-4; D is possibly TRBD1 (5 bases). This CDR3 is 13 amino acids long. V was trimmed by 7 bases and J by 4 bases, leaving 13 bases between them. The CDR3 region is CASTPGLGTEAFF. The CDR3 nucleotides read TGTGCCAGCACCCCGGGACTAGGCACTGAAGCTTTCTTT.

V gene TRBV29-1 combines with J gene TRBJ2-1; a possible D gene is TRBD1 (6 bases). Trimming removed 6 bases at V and 4 bases at J, with 13 bases between. CDR1 is SQVTM and CDR2 is ANQGSEA in the germline V gene. The CDR3 consists of 13 residues. The CDR3 sequence: CSVGQQLYNEQFF. In nucleotides, the CDR3 is TGCAGCGTAGGACAGCAACTTTACAATGAGCAGTTCTTC.

This clonotype was found a few times. V usage is TRBV12-3 or TRBV12-4 and J usage is TRBJ2-1; D is ambiguous. The CDR3 totals 13 residues. Trimming pared 2 bases from V and 4 bases from J, leaving 6 bases between. Here the CDR3 reads CASSLNGYNEQFF. For the CDR3, the DNA is TGTGCCAGCAGTTTAAATGGATACAATGAGCAGTTCTTC.

A single count supports this clonotype. Because the CDR3's place on the DNA is in doubt, the DNA is left out and the CDR3 is given as listed by TCRdb. The J gene is TRBJ2-1, the V gene TRBV5-1; TRBD1, the table's D call, was not compared with the DNA. The CDR3 is 15 amino acids long, termini counted. Germline V lookup: CDR1 SGHRS, CDR2 YFSETQ. CDR3 amino acids: CASILGQGVRNEQFF.

The rearrangement joins TRBV7-9 to TRBJ2-2, with D possibly TRBD2 on 6 matching bases. Between the trimmed V and J ends, which lost 4 bases and 5 bases, there was a span of 20 bases. CDR1 and CDR2 from the germline V gene are SEHNR and FQNEAQ (reference sequence). The CDR3 runs to 17 residues. CDR3 DNA: TGTGCCAGCAGCTCCGTCTCCGGGACTTACGGTACCGGGGAGCTGTTTTTT. Translated: CASSSVSGTYGTGELFF.

This clonotype occurred many times. V usage is TRBV7-2 and J usage is TRBJ1-4, with 7 bases aligning to TRBD1. Per the germline V gene, CDR1 is SGHTA and CDR2 is FQGNSA. This CDR3 contains 14 residues. V shed 4 bases, J shed 8 bases, and the junction held 7 bases outside the gene matches. The CDR3 reads CASSYTGAEEKLFF. The CDR3 nucleotides are TGTGCCAGCAGCTACACAGGGGCTGAGGAAAAACTGTTTTTT.

Many counts were recorded for this clonotype. An end of the junction does not agree with germline; a read error may underlie this. The V gene is TRBV7-2, the J gene TRBJ2-1, with D perhaps assigned TRBD1 or TRBD2 (7 bases each). The V gene's germline CDR1 is SGHTA and CDR2 FQGNSA. The length of the CDR3 is 15 residues. Here the CDR3 reads CASSLATGDYSEQFF. DNA for the CDR3: TGTGCCAGCAGCTTAGCCACAGGGGACTACAGTGAGCAGTTCTTC.

As concerns this clonotype: Compared with germline, one end of the junction differs, possibly owing to a read error. This chain connects TRBV5-3 to TRBJ2-1; D unresolved. TRBV5-3 belongs to the ORF category, with a function that is uncertain. This CDR3 contains 12 residues. The CDR3 is CASSLGLQQQFF. Written as DNA, the CDR3 is TGTGCCAGCAGCTTGGGATTGCAACAGCAGTTCTTC.

The V gene is TRBV27, the J gene TRBJ2-3, with 8 bases matching TRBD2. CDR1 and CDR2 (germline): MNHEY, SMNVEV (reference sequence). V dropped 3 bases and J dropped 1; count of bases not matched to a gene: 3. The CDR3 consists of 15 residues. CDR3 loop: CASSFGRGGTDTQYF. The CDR3 DNA reads as TGTGCCAGCAGTTTCGGGCGGGGGGGCACAGATACGCAGTATTTT.

The rearrangement links TRBV7-4 to TRBJ2-7, with a possible D match to TRBD2 (5 bases). Germline CDR1 is SGHVT and CDR2 is SQSDAQ. Between the trimmed V and J ends, which lost 5 bases and 4 bases, there was a span of 12 bases. The CDR3 length is 13 residues. In nucleotides, the CDR3 is TGTGCCAGCAGCGCAGAGGGCAGATACGAGCAGTACGTC. Translation: CASSAEGRYEQYV.

This clonotype turned up a few times. CDR3 coding DNA: TGTGCCAGCAGCCCACTGACAGGGGGCTTAGAGACCCAGTACTTC. This sequence encodes CASSPLTGGLETQYF. The chain recombines TRBV12-3 or TRBV12-4 with TRBJ2-5; 10 nucleotides match TRBD1. The CDR3 has 15 residues. With 6 bases clipped from V and 4 bases from J, the junction kept 8 bases outside the gene matches.

This clonotype was recorded at least ten times. The rearrangement joins TRBV7-2 to TRBJ2-3; 11 nucleotides match TRBD2. CDR1 and CDR2 from the germline V gene are SGHTA and FQGNSA. The CDR3 totals 15 residues. With 5 bases clipped from V and 7 bases from J, the junction kept 8 bases outside the gene matches. CDR3 in amino acids: CASSLSGGAVNTQYF. CDR3 DNA sequence: TGTGCCAGCAGCCTTAGCGGGGGGGCGGTAAATACGCAGTATTTT.

In this sample, this clonotype turned up a few times. V usage is TRBV7-9 and J usage is TRBJ2-4; D is unresolved. Looked up from germline, CDR1 is SEHNR and CDR2 is FQNEAQ (reference sequence). The CDR3 contains 14 residues. The V and J ends lost 5 bases and 0 bases respectively, with 8 bases between them. The CDR3 sequence is CASSPFEAKNIQYF. As DNA, the CDR3 is TGTGCCAGCAGCCCCTTTGAAGCCAAAAACATTCAGTACTTC.

J is TRBJ2-7 and V is TRBV6-5; the match to TRBD1 covers 7 bases. The CDR3 sequence is 14 residues long. Germline CDR1 MNHEY, CDR2 SVGAGI. After removal of 0 bases from V and 5 bases from J, the junction contained 4 bases not matched to a gene. The CDR3 loop is CASSYSGTAHEQYF. CDR3 bases: TGTGCCAGCAGTTACTCCGGGACAGCTCACGAGCAGTACTTC.

There are a few counts of this clonotype. The chain links TRBV10-2 to TRBJ2-7, with 7 bases lining up with TRBD1. Germline V gene data show CDR1 as WSHSY and CDR2 as SAAADI. This CDR3 region has 15 residues. V was clipped by 3 bases and J by 6 bases; unmatched bases: 11. CDR3 loop: CASSESAGGVREQYF. In nucleotides, the CDR3 is TGCGCCAGCAGTGAATCGGCAGGGGGTGTCCGCGAGCAGTACTTC.

This clonotype was seen ten or more times. The chain combines TRBV7-8 with TRBJ1-3; D gene unclear. The length of the CDR3 is 15 residues. Germline-derived CDR1 and CDR2 are SGHVS and FQNEAQ. The ends were cut back, 5 bases at V and 2 bases at J, with 13 bases in the middle. This CDR3 reads CASSPHRAPGNTIYF. The CDR3 nucleotides are TGTGCCAGCAGCCCCCATCGAGCCCCTGGAAACACCATATATTTT.

This clonotype was seen a few times. This chain links TRBV7-2 with TRBJ1-6; D may be TRBD1 (6 bases). The length of the CDR3 is 16 residues. V lost 3 bases, J lost 3 bases, and 12 bases lay in between. Germline V gene data show CDR1 as SGHTA and CDR2 as FQGNSA. The CDR3 is CASSFQDSYYNSPLHF. The CDR3 DNA sequence: TGTGCCAGCAGCTTCCAGGACAGCTACTATAATTCACCCCTCCACTTT.

Note on this clonotype: Mismatch with germline at one junction end may stem from a read error. The genes are TRBV6-1 and TRBJ2-5, with 7 positions matching TRBD1. Germline CDR1 is MNHNS and CDR2 is SASEGT. CDR3 size: 11 residues. The CDR3 spells CASIASGTACF. Written as DNA, the CDR3 is TGTGCCAGCATAGCATCCGGGACAGCATGCTTC.

The rearrangement links TRBV4-1 to TRBJ2-1, with TRBD2 matching 9 bases. Germline V gene data show CDR1 as MGHRA and CDR2 as YSYEKL. V was pared by 0 bases and J by 3 bases, with 3 bases of the junction left unmatched. The CDR3 consists of 16 residues. CDR3 coding DNA: TGCGCCAGCAGCCAAGATGGACTAGCGAGCTACAATGAGCAGTTCTTC. This sequence encodes CASSQDGLASYNEQFF.

This clonotype came up a few times. This chain uses TRBV6-2 or TRBV6-3 with TRBJ1-5; a possible D gene is TRBD1 (6 bases). CDR3 length: 16 amino acids. Germline CDR1 MNHEY, CDR2 SVGEGT. Trimming pared 4 bases from V and 6 bases from J, leaving 19 bases between. The CDR3 sequence: CASSFPVTGKSQPQHF. In DNA form, the CDR3 reads TGTGCCAGCAGTTTCCCGGTCACAGGGAAAAGTCAGCCCCAGCATTTT.

The gene calls are TRBV7-6 and TRBJ1-2; TRBD1 is a possible D gene (5 bases). Between the trimmed V and J ends, which lost 0 bases and 6 bases, there was a span of 11 bases. Germline CDR1 reads SGHVS; CDR2 reads FNYEAQ. CDR3 length: 14 residues. CDR3 nucleotide sequence: TGTGCCAGCAGCTTAGCAAACAGGTGGAATGGCTACACCTTC. This codes for CASSLANRWNGYTF.

This chain uses TRBV2 with TRBJ2-1; D remains unclear. V was trimmed by 4 bases and J by 8 bases, leaving 12 bases between them. This CDR3 has 13 residues. Germline V gives CDR1 SNHLY, CDR2 FYNNEI. CDR3 in amino acids: CASSVLSVDEQFF. The CDR3 region has the DNA TGTGCCAGCAGTGTGCTATCCGTCGATGAGCAGTTCTTC.

The chain joins TRBV4-2 to TRBJ2-5, with D maybe TRBD2 (5 bases). V was clipped by 0 bases and J by 1 base, with 12 bases between them. CDR1 and CDR2 from the germline V gene are LGHNA and YNFKEQ. CDR3 size: 16 residues. The CDR3 bases are TGTGCCAGCAGCCAAGAGTGGAGGTCCACCCAAGAGACCCAGTACTTC. It encodes CASSQEWRSTQETQYF.